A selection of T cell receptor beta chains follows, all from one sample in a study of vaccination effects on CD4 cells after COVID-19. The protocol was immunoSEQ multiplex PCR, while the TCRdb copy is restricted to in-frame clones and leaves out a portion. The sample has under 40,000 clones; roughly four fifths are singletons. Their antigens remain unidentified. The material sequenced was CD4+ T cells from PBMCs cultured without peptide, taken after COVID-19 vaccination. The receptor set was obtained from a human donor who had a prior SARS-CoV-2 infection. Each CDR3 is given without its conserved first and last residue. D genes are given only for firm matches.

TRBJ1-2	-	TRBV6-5	ASSPSGGMGGYT
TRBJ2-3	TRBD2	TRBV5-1	ASSRSPTSGTDTQY
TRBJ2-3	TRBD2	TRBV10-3	AISEYGLAGVPDTQY
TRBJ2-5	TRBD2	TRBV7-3	ASSLLAGGPETQY
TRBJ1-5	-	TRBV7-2	ASSFIGNGGNQPQH
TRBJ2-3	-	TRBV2	ASSAGAQGTDTQY
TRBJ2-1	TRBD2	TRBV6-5	ASSLLAGVYNEQF
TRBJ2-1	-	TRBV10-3	AISEPAGPAPNEQF
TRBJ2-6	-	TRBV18	ASSPSQTGANVLT
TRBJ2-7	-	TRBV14	ASSPRKSSYEQY
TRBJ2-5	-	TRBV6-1	ASSEANVPPETQY
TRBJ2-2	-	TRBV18	ASSLATHNTGELF
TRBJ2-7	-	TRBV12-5	ASGLGRRVTYEQY
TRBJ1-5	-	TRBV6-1	ASSEAGGGSNQPQH
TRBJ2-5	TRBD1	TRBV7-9	ASIRDSQETQY
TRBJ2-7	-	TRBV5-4	ASSLDLGREQY
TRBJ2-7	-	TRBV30	AWSSYYEQY
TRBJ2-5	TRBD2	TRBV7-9	ASSPGGARVGETQY
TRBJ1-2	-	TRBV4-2	ASSQDWEYYGYT
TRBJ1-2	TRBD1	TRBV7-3	ASSSGQGYGYT
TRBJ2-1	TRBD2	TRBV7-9	ASSPTPGTSEDNEQF
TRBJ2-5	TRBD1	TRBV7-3	ASSLTSGTGFAETQY
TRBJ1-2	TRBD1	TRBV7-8	ASSARAGQGSIYGYT
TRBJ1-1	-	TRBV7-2	ASSPTGIAMNTEAF
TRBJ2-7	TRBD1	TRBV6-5	ASSPGQGAYEQY
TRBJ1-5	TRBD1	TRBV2	ASSEGQGGNQPQH
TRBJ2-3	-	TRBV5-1	ASSPRTGTDTQY
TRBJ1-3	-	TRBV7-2	ASSFTTGFGNTIY
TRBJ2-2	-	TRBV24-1	ATSRDLNTGELF
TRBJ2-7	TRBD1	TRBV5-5	ASSQQGLYEQY
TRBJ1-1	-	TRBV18	ASSWQEGNTEAF
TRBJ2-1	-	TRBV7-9	ASSLVVPFNEQF
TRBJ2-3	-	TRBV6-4	ASSVRSTDTQY
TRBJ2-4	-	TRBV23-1	ASSHQEGAKNIQY
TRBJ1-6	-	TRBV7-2	ASSLAVAEYNSPLH
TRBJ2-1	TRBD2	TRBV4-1	ASSSLAGVNNEQF
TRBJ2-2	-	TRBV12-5	ASGSGGLYPTGELF
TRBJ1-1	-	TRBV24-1	ATSVGWGTEAF
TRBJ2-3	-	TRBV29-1	SDGWPQY
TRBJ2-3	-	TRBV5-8	ASSFLITPTDTQY
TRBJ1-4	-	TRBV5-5	ASSFRQVATNEKLF
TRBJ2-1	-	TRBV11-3	ASSRTGNYNEQF
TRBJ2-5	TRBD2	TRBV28	ASSPSGRYQETQY
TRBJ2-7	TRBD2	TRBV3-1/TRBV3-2	ASSQVLGTSGGAPYEQY
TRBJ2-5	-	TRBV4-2	ASSQDFVGGETQY